One T cell receptor beta chain is described in this entry. As yet, its antigen is unknown. Vbeta (60) and Jbeta (13) primers were used in the PCR. Method: immunoSEQ multiplex PCR; TCRdb's copy keeps in-frame clones and lacks some. The repertoire holds roughly 200,000 clones, approximately 79% seen once, with roughly 0.64% in the top ten. V lost 0 bases, J lost 6 bases, and 18 bases lay in between. The CDR3 runs to 16 residues. CDR1 is MRHNA and CDR2 is SNTAGT in the germline V gene. The data derive from a study of cytomegalovirus exposure and HLA in healthy donors. Study-level information: Sequencing of 150 million to 200 million T cells in an earlier analysis found 100 million or so unique TCR beta sequences.

Whole-study results and caveats: The study flagged around 150 TCR beta chains as cytomegalovirus-associated. Donors belonging to an Asian-associated ancestry cluster reportedly showed fewer N-insertions in productive TCRs than the approximately 670-donor mean, according to what a later analysis found. It was only CMV serostatus that was available as immune exposure information.

This clonotype was obtained from a woman aged 40 to 49 in good health and CMV-seronegative. This chain links TRBV6-4 with TRBJ2-7, with D possibly matching TRBD2 (6 bases). Sequenced input: PBMCs. CDR3 amino acids: CASSDSRLPRGSEQYF. DNA of the CDR3: TGTGCCAGCAGTGACTCACGTCTCCCGCGGGGATCCGAGCAGTACTTC.